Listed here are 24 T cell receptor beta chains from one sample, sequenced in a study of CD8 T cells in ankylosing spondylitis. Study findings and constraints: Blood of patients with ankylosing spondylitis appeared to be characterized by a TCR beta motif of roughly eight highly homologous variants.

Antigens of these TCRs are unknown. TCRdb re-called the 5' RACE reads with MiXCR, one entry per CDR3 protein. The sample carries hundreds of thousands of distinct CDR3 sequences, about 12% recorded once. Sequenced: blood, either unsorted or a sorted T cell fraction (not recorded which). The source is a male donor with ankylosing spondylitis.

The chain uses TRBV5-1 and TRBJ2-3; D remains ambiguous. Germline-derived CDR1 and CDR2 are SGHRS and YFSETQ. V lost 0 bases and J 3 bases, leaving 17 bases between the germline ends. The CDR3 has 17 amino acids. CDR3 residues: CASSLEMALLGTDTQYF. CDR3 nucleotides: TGCGCCAGCAGCTTGGAGATGGCGCTCCTTGGGACAGATACGCAGTATTTT.

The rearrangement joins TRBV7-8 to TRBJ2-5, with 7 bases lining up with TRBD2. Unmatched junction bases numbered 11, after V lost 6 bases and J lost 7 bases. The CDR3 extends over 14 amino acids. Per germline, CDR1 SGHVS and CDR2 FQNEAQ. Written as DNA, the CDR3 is TGTGCCAGCAGATCACAGCGGGACCTTGGGACCCAGTACTTC. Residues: CASRSQRDLGTQYF.

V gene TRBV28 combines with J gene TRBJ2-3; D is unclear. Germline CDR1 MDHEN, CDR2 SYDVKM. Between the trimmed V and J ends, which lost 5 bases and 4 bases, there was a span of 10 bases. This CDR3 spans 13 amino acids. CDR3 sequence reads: CASSTTLPDTQYF. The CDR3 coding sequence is TGTGCCAGCAGTACAACGCTTCCAGATACGCAGTATTTT. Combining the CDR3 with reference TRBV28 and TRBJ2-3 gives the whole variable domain DVKVTQSSRYLVKRTGEKVFLECVQDMDHENMFWYRQDPGLGLRLIYFSYDVKMKEKGDIPEGYSVSREKKERFSLILESASTNQTSMYLCASSTTLPDTQYFGPGTRLTVL.

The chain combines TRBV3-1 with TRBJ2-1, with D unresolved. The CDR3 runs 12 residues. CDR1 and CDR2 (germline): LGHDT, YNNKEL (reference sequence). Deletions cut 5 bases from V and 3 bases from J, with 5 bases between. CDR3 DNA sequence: TGTGCCAGCAGCTCGGACTACAATGAGCAGTTCTTC. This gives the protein CASSSDYNEQFF.

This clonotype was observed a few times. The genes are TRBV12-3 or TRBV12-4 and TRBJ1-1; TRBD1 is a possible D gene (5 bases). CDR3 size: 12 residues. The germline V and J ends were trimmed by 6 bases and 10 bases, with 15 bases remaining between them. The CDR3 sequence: CASSRQGVSAFF. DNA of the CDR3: TGTGCCAGCAGCCGGCAAGGGGTTTCAGCTTTCTTT.

The DNA for the CDR3 is TGTCTCAGCAGCGTTGAGGCGTTTTCCCCTAGCGATGAGCAGTTCTTC. Translating gives CLSSVEAFSPSDEQFF. The V and J genes are TRBV9 and TRBJ2-1; D perhaps matches TRBD2 (6 bases). Germline values: CDR1 SGDLS, CDR2 YYNGEE. The CDR3 length is 16 residues.

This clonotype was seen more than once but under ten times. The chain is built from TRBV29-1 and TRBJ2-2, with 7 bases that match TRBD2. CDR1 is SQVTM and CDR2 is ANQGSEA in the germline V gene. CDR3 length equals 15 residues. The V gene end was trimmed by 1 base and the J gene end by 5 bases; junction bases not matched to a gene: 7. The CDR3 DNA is TGCAGCGTTGAAGGGTCGGGAGCGGGGACCGGGGAGCTGTTTTTT. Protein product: CSVEGSGAGTGELFF.

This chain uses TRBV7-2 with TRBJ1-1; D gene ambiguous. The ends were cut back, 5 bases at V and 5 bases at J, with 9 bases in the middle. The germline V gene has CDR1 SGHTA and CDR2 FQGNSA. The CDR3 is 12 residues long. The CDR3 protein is CASSESWTEAFF. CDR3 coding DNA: TGTGCCAGCAGCGAAAGTTGGACTGAAGCTTTCTTT.

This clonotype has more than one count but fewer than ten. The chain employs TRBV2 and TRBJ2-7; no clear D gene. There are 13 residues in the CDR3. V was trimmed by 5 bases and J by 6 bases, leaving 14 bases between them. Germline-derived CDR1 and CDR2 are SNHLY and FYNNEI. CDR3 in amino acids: CASSPPGSGEQYF. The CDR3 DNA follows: TGTGCCAGCAGTCCCCCGGGCTCGGGCGAGCAGTACTTC.

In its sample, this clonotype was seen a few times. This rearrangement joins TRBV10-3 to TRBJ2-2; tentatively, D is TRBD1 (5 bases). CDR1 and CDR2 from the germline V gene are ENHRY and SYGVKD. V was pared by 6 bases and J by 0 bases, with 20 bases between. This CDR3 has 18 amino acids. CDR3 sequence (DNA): TGTGCCATCAGAGCTCGTGACAGACAAAATTCGAACACCGGGGAGCTGTTTTTT. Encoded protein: CAIRARDRQNSNTGELFF.

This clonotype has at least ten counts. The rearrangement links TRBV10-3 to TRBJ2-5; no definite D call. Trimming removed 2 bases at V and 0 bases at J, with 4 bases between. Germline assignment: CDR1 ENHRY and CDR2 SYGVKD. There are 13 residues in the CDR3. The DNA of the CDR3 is TGTGCCATCAGTGAGAACTACCAAGAGACCCAGTACTTC. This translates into CAISENYQETQYF.

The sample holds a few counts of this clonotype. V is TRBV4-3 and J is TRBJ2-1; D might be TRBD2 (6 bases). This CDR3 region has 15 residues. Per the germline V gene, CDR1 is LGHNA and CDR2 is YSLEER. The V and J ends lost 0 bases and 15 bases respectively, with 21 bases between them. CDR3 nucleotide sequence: TGCGCCAGCAGCCAAGACTTCAACGCGGGAAGGGTTGGGTTCTTC. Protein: CASSQDFNAGRVGFF.

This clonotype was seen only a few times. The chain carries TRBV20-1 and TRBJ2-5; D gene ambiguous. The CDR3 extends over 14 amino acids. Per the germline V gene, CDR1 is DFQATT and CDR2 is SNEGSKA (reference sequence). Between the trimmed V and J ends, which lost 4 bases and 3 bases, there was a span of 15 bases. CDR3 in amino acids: CSAKTSPVEETQYF. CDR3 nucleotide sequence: TGCAGTGCTAAAACTTCCCCCGTTGAAGAGACCCAGTACTTC.

The CDR3 loop reads CASSPMRGAYNEQFF. For the CDR3, the DNA is TGTGCCAGCTCACCTATGCGGGGGGCTTACAATGAGCAGTTCTTC. The gene calls are TRBV18 and TRBJ2-1; 8 nucleotides agree with TRBD2. Looked up from germline, CDR1 is KGHSH and CDR2 is LQKENI. With V trimmed by 3 bases and J by 4 bases, 5 bases remained unmatched. CDR3 size: 15 residues. Together with reference TRBV18 and TRBJ2-1, the CDR3 gives the full variable domain: NAGVMQNPRHLVRRRGQEARLRCSPMKGHSHVYWYRQLPEEGLKFMVYLQKENIIDESGMPKERFSAEFPKEGPSILRIQQVVRGDSAAYFCASSPMRGAYNEQFFGPGTRLTVL.

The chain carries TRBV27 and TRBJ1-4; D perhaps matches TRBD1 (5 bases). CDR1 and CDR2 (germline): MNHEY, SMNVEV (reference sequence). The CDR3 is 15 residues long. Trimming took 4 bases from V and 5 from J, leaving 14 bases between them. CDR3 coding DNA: TGTGCCAGCAGTTACGCACCCACAGGAAATGAAAAACTGTTTTTT. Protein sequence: CASSYAPTGNEKLFF.

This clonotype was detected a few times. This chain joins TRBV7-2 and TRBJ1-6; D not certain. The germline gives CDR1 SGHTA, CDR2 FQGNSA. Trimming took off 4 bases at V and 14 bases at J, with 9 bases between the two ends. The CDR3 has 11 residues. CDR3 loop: CASSSGVTLHF. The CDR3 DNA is TGTGCCAGCAGCTCCGGCGTTACCCTCCACTTT. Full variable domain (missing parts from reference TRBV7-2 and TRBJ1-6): GAGVSQSPSNKVTEKGKDVELRCDPISGHTALYWYRQSLGQGLEFLIYFQGNSAPDKSGLPSDRFSAERTGGSVSTLTIQRTQQEDSAVYLCASSSGVTLHFGNGTRLTVT.

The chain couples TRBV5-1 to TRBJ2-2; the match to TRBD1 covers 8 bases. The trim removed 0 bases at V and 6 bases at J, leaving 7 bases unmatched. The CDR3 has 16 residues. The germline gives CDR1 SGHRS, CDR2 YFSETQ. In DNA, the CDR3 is TGCGCCAGCAGCTTGGATCCAGGGGGCTTGGCCGGGGAGCTGTTTTTT. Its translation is CASSLDPGGLAGELFF. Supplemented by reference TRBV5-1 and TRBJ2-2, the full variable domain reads KAGVTQTPRYLIKTRGQQVTLSCSPISGHRSVSWYQQTPGQGLQFLFEYFSETQRNKGNFPGRFSGRQFSNSRSEMNVSTLELGDSALYLCASSLDPGGLAGELFFGEGSRLTVL.

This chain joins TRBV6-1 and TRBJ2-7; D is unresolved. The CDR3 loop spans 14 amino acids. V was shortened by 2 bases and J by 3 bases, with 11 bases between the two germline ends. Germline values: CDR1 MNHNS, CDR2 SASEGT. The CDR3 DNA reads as TGTGCCAGCAGTGAATCCCGGGCGCGCTACGAGCAGTACTTC. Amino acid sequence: CASSESRARYEQYF.

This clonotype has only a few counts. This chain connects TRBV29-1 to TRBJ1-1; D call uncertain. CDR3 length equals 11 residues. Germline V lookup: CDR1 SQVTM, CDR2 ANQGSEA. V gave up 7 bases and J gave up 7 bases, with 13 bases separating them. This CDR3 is CSGQVRFEAFF. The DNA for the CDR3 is TGCAGCGGGCAGGTACGATTTGAAGCTTTCTTT.

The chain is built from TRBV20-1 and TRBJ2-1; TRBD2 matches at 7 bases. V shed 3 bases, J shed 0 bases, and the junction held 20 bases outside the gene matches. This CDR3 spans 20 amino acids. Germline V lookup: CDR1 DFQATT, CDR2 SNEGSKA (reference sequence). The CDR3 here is CSARILALGGRTSSYNEQFF. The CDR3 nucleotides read TGCAGTGCTAGGATTCTAGCTCTAGGCGGGAGAACGAGCTCCTACAATGAGCAGTTCTTC.

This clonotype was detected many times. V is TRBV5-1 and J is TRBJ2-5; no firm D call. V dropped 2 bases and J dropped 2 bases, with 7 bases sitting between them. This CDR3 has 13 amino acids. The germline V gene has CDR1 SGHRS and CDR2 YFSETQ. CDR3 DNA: TGCGCCAGCAGCTTCGTACAGCAAGAGACCCAGTACTTC. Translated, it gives CASSFVQQETQYF.

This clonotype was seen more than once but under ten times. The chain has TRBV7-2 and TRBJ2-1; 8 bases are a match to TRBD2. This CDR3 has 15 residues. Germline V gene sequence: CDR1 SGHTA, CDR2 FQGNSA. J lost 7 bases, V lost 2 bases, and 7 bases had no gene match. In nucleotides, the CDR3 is TGTGCCAGCAGCTTACCGGGACTAGTTAGAAATGAGCAGTTCTTC. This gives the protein CASSLPGLVRNEQFF.

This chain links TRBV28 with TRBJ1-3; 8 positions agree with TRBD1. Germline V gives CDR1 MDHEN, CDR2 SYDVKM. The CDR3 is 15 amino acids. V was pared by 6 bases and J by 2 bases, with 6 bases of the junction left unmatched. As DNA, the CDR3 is TGTGCCAGCAGAGAACAGGGGGTGACTGGAAACACCATATATTTT. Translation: CASREQGVTGNTIYF.

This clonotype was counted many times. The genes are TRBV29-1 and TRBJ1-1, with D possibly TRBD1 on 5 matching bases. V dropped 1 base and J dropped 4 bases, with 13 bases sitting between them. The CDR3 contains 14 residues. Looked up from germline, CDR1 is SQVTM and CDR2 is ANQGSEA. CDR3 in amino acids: CSVEVRQLGTEAFF. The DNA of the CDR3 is TGCAGCGTTGAAGTGAGACAGTTGGGCACTGAAGCTTTCTTT.